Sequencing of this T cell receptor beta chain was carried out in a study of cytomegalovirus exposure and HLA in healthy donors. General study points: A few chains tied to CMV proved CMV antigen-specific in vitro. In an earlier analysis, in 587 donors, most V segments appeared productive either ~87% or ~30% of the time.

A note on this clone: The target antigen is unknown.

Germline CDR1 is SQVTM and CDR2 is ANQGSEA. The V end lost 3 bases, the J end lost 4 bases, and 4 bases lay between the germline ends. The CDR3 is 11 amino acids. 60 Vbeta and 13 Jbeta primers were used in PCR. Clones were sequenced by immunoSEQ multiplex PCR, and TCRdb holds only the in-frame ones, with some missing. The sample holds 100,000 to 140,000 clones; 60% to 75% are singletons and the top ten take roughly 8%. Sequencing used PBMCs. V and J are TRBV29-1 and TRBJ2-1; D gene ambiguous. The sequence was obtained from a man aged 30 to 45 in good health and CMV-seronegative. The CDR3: CSVDGYNEQFF. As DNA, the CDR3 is TGCAGCGTTGACGGGTACAATGAGCAGTTCTTC.